This entry concerns a single T cell receptor beta chain. The CDR3 covers 13 residues. Looked up from germline, CDR1 is GTSNPN and CDR2 is SVGIG (reference sequence). Trimming left V 4 bases short and J 4 bases short, with 11 bases between. The record originates from a study of blood T cell repertoires in COVID-19. Study in general: Donors in the United States, Italy and Spain gave samples during acute or convalescent COVID-19. PBMCs, B-cell-depleted T cells, or T cells provided the cDNA or gDNA that made up the material.

Original analysis: Cell counts per sample came from amplifying reference gene primers. The repertoire was sequenced with immunoSEQ multiplex PCR; TCRdb's copy has only in-frame clones and lacks some. That table furnishes V, J and clone size, whereas the DNA furnished D and trimming. The table lists fewer than 350,000 clones, approximately 80% of them singletons. The receptor comes from a woman in her forties or fifties with active or convalescent COVID-19. The rearrangement links TRBV30 to TRBJ2-1; a weak D match, TRBD1 (5 bases). Specimen: peripheral blood. In DNA form, the CDR3 reads TGTGCCTGGAATAAGGACATTTACAATGAGCAGTTCTTC. Translating gives CAWNKDIYNEQFF.